This T cell receptor (beta chain) was retrieved from a study of cytomegalovirus exposure and HLA in healthy donors. PCR primers comprised 60 Vbeta and 13 Jbeta primers. Some clones are missing from TCRdb's copy, which holds only in-frame ones; the method was immunoSEQ multiplex PCR. The table shows about 110,000 clones, with roughly four fifths occurring only once. Trimming left V 5 bases short and J 15 bases short, with 14 bases between. The CDR3 is 11 amino acids. CDR1 and CDR2 from the germline V gene are MNHEY and SVGAGI. Note on this clone: What it binds is not known.

General study points: Reports state that TCR beta sequences accurately predicted most subjects' HLA-A and HLA-B alleles. For presence/absence analyses, sequencing depth was assumed to be roughly uniform across donors. TCR beta chain V- and J-gene trimming was linked, in a later analysis, to a missense variant in DCLRE1C.

The rearrangement joins TRBV6-5 to TRBJ1-3, with D possibly being TRBD1 (6 bases). Input material: PBMCs. This clonotype was obtained from a woman aged 45-65 years in good health and CMV-seropositive. CDR3 DNA: TGTGCCAGCAGTGACACAGGGAGCGAATATTTT. This sequence encodes CASSDTGSEYF.